This TCR beta chain comes out of a study of cytomegalovirus exposure and HLA in healthy donors. A word on this clone: Its antigen is currently unknown.

TCRdb keeps only in-frame clones here, not all; method: immunoSEQ multiplex PCR. In the table there are approximately 54,000 clones, roughly nine tenths of which are singletons. Study findings and constraints: Subsequent analysis showed first-cohort TCR clusters tending to co-occur in some 110 validation repertoires.

The CDR3 totals 15 residues. The germline V gene encodes CDR1 SEHNR and CDR2 FQNEAQ (reference sequence). The V gene lost 1 base and the J gene lost 1 base, with 10 bases spanning the gap. This clonotype originated in a woman between 18 and 29 years old in good health and CMV-seropositive. The sample consisted of PBMCs. V gene TRBV7-9 combines with J gene TRBJ1-1; unclear D gene. CDR3 nucleotide sequence: TGTGCCAGCAGCTTAGGGCCAACACCGAACACTGAAGCTTTCTTT. This codes for CASSLGPTPNTEAFF.